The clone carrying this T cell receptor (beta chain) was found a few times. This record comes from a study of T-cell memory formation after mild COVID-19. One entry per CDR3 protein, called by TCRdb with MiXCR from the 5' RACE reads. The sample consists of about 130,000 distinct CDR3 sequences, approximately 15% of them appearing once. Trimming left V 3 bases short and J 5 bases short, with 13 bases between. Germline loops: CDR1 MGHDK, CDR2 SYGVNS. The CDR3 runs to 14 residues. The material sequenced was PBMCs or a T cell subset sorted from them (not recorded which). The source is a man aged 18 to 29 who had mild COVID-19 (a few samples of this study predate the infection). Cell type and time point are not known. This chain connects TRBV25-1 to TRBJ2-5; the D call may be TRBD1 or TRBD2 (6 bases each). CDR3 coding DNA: TGTGCCAGCAGTGATGGGGGGCCAGGGGAGACCCAGTACTTC. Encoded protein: CASSDGGPGETQYF.